The clone carrying this TCR beta chain appeared a few times. Antigen specificity is unknown. Reverse transcription of all isolated RNA meant that expressed TCRB transcripts were sequenced. Here immunoSEQ multiplex PCR was the method, and the copy in TCRdb shows in-frame clones only, minus some. The sample yields 810,000 or so clones, roughly 15% seen once. This record comes from a study of beta chain features in type 1 diabetes. Study-wide results and caveats: More deletions and fewer insertions at VDJ junctions were seen in type 1 diabetes patients.

The sample comprised naive CD4+ T cells from blood. This receptor was identified in a woman between 18 and 30 years old in good health.

The CDR3 nucleotides are TGTGCCAGCAGCCCTCGATGGGAAAACCAAGAGACCCAGTACTTC. It specifies CASSPRWENQETQYF. V is TRBV7-9 and J is TRBJ2-5; D is undetermined. The V and J ends lost 5 bases and 0 bases respectively, with 13 bases between them. Germline V CDR1 and CDR2: SEHNR, FQNEAQ (reference sequence). The CDR3 has 15 residues.